The 10 T cell receptor beta chains listed next were all sequenced from one sample in a study of cytomegalovirus exposure and HLA in healthy donors. Primers included in the PCR were 60 Vbeta and 13 Jbeta primers. Method: immunoSEQ multiplex PCR; TCRdb's copy keeps in-frame clones and lacks some. Altogether around 190,000 clones are present, approximately 86% being singletons, with the ten largest covering around 0.31%. Sequencing was performed on PBMCs. These receptors all stem from a woman aged 25 to 39 in good health and CMV-seronegative.

V gene TRBV15 combines with J gene TRBJ2-5, with TRBD2 matching 7 bases. CDR3 length: 17 residues. Trimming cost V 1 base and J 5 bases; bases outside gene matches: 13. Germline lookup yields CDR1 LNHNV and CDR2 YYDKDF (reference sequence). The CDR3, as DNA: TGTGCCACCAGCAGAGCGACTTCGGGACTATCGGGGGAGACCCAGTACTTC. Translating it yields CATSRATSGLSGETQYF.

The chain is built from TRBV5-6 and TRBJ2-7; TRBD1 matches at 8 bases. This CDR3 is built from 14 residues. J lost 0 bases, V lost 3 bases, and 2 bases had no gene match. Germline lookup yields CDR1 SGHDT and CDR2 YYEEEE. The CDR3 loop is CASSWTGPSYEQYF. The CDR3 DNA sequence: TGTGCCAGCAGCTGGACAGGGCCCTCCTACGAGCAGTACTTC.

The J gene is TRBJ1-2, the V gene TRBV18; D gene uncertain. Germline V gene sequence: CDR1 KGHSH, CDR2 LQKENI. Trimming pared 2 bases from V and 1 base from J, leaving 14 bases between. This CDR3 spans 16 amino acids. The CDR3 region has the DNA TGTGCCAGCTCACCAGACAAAGCAGCTTTTAACTATGGCTACACCTTC. This gives the protein CASSPDKAAFNYGYTF.

This clone was recorded once. The chain carries TRBV7-9 and TRBJ2-7; TRBD2 is a possible D gene (7 bases). In germline, CDR1 is SEHNR, CDR2 FQNEAQ (reference sequence). The CDR3 contains 14 residues. The germline V and J ends were trimmed by 5 bases and 5 bases, with 16 bases remaining between them. Here the CDR3 reads CASSGGANSNEQYF. The CDR3 nucleotides are TGTGCCAGCAGCGGGGGGGCGAATTCAAACGAGCAGTACTTC.

The V call is TRBV7-9, the J call TRBJ1-5, with TRBD1 matching over 7 bases. Unmatched junction bases numbered 5, after V lost 2 bases and J lost 4 bases. The CDR3 is 15 residues long. Germline CDR1 is SEHNR and CDR2 is FQNEAQ (reference sequence). The CDR3 loop is CASSLTGEGNQPQHF. The CDR3 region has the DNA TGTGCCAGCAGCTTAACAGGGGAAGGTAATCAGCCCCAGCATTTT.

This rearrangement joins TRBV9 to TRBJ2-1; tentative D call: TRBD1 (5 bases). Germline loops: CDR1 SGDLS, CDR2 YYNGEE. This CDR3 has 15 amino acids. Between the trimmed V and J ends, which lost 4 bases and 0 bases, there was a span of 11 bases. CDR3 nucleotides: TGTGCCAGCAGCTTTAGGGGAAGCTCCTACAATGAGCAGTTCTTC. This encodes CASSFRGSSYNEQFF. Filled out from reference TRBV9 and TRBJ2-1, the complete variable domain reads DSGVTQTPKHLITATGQRVTLRCSPRSGDLSVYWYQQSLDQGLQFLIQYYNGEERAKGNILERFSAQQFPDLHSELNLSSLELGDSALYFCASSFRGSSYNEQFFGPGTRLTVL.

This chain connects TRBV5-6 to TRBJ2-7; tentatively, D is TRBD1 (5 bases). Looked up from germline, CDR1 is SGHDT and CDR2 is YYEEEE. Trimming pared 1 base from V and 0 bases from J, leaving 8 bases between. The CDR3 is 14 amino acids. CDR3 protein: CASSLLQGSYEQYF. CDR3 in DNA: TGTGCCAGCAGCTTGTTGCAGGGCTCCTACGAGCAGTACTTC.

The chain is built from TRBV18 and TRBJ2-5; tentatively, D is TRBD2 (6 bases). Germline V gene data show CDR1 as KGHSH and CDR2 as LQKENI. There are 14 residues in the CDR3. Between the trimmed V and J ends, which lost 5 bases and 4 bases, there was a span of 14 bases. The CDR3 coding sequence is TGTGCCAGCTCAGTGTCGGGGGTAACAGAGACCCAGTACTTC. This gives the protein CASSVSGVTETQYF.

This rearrangement joins TRBV28 to TRBJ2-1; 10 positions match TRBD2. Losses at the gene ends were 6 bases for V and 7 bases for J; bases not matched to a gene: 9. This CDR3 comprises 15 residues. Per germline, CDR1 MDHEN and CDR2 SYDVKM. The CDR3 region has the DNA TGTGCCAGCAGGGGCGGACTAGCGGACCTAAATGAGCAGTTCTTC. Translating it yields CASRGGLADLNEQFF.

The chain recombines TRBV27 with TRBJ1-4, with 8 bases matching TRBD1. Looked up from germline, CDR1 is MNHEY and CDR2 is SMNVEV (reference sequence). The CDR3 extends over 12 amino acids. Trimming removed 7 bases from V and 8 bases from J; junction bases left unmatched: 3. CDR3 sequence (DNA): TGTGCCAGCAATAACAGGGGGGAAAAACTGTTTTTT. It is translated as CASNNRGEKLFF.